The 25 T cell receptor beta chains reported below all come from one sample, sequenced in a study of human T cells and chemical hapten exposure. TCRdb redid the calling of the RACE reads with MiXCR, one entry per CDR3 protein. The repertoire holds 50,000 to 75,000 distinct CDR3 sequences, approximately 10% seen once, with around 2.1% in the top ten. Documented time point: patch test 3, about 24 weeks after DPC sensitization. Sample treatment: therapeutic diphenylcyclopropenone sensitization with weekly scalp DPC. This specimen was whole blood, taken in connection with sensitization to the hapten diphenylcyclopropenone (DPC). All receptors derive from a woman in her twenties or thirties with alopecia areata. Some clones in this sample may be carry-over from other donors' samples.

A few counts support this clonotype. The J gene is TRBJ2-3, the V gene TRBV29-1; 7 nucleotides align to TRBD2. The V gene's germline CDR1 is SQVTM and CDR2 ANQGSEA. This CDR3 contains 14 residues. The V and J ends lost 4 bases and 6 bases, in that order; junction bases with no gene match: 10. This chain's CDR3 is CSVGPTSKADTQYF. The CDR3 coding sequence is TGCAGCGTTGGTCCGACTAGCAAGGCTGATACGCAGTATTTT.

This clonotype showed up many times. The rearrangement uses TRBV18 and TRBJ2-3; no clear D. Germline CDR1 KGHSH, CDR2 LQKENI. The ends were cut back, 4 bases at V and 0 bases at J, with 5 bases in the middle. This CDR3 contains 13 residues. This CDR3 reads CASSLDSTDTQYF. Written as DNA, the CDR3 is TGTGCCAGCTCACTGGATAGCACAGATACGCAGTATTTT.

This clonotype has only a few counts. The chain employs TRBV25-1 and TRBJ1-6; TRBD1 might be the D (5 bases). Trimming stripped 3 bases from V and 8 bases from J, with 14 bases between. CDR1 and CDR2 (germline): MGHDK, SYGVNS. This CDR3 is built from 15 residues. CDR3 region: CASSDGTGPYSPLHF. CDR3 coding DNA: TGTGCCAGCAGTGACGGGACCGGACCGTATTCACCCCTCCACTTT.

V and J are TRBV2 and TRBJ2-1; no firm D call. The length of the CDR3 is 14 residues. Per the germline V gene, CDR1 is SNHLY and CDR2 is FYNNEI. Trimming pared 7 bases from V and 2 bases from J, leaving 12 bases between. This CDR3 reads CASTQDPTYNEQFF. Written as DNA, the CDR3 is TGTGCCAGCACCCAGGACCCTACCTACAATGAGCAGTTCTTC.

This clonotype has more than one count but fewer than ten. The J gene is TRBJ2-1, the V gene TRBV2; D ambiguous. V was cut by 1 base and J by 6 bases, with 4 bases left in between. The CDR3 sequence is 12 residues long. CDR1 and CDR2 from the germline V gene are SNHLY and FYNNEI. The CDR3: CASSEEVNEQFF. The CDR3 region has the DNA TGTGCCAGCAGTGAAGAGGTCAATGAGCAGTTCTTC.

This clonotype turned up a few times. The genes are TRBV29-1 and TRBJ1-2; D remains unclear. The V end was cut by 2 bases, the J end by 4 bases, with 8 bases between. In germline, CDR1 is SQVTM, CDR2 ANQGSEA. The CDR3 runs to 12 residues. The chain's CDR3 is CSVETRLYGYTF. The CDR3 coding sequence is TGCAGCGTTGAAACACGGCTCTATGGCTACACCTTC.

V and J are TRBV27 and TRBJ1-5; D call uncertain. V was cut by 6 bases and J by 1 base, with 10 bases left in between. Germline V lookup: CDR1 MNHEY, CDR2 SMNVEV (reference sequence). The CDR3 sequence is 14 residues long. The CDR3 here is CASSPRGSNQPQHF. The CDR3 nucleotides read TGTGCCAGCAGCCCCCGAGGGAGCAATCAGCCCCAGCATTTT.

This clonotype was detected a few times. In nucleotides, the CDR3 is TGTGCCAGCAGTTACTCTAGCGGGGCCGGGGAGCTGTTTTTT. Translation gives CASSYSSGAGELFF. V is TRBV6-6 and J is TRBJ2-2, with 8 bases fitting TRBD2. The germline CDR1 and CDR2 sequences are MNHNY and SVGAGI (reference sequence). The junction had 0 bases not matched to a gene; V was cut back by 0 bases and J by 6 bases. The CDR3 runs to 14 residues.

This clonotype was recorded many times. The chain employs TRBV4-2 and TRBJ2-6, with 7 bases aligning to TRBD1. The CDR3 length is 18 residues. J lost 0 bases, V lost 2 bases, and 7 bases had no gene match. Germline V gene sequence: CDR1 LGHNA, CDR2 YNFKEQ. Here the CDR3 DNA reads TGTGCCAGCAGCCAACGTCAACAGGGGCCCTCTGGGGCCAACGTCCTGACTTTC. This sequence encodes CASSQRQQGPSGANVLTF.

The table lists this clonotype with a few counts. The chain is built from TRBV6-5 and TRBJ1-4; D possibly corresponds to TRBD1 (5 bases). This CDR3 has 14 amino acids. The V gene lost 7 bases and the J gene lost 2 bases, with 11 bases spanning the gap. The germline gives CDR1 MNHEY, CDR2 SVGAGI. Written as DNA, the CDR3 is TGTGCCAGCACTGGGGCGGGGACTAATGAAAAACTGTTTTTT. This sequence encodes CASTGAGTNEKLFF.

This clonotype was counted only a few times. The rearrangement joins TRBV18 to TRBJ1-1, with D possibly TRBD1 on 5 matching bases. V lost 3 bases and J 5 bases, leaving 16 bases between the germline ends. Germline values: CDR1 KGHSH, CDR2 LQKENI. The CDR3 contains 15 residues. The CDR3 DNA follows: TGTGCCAGCTCACCTGCCGACAGCCGGGGGACTGAAGCTTTCTTT. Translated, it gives CASSPADSRGTEAFF.

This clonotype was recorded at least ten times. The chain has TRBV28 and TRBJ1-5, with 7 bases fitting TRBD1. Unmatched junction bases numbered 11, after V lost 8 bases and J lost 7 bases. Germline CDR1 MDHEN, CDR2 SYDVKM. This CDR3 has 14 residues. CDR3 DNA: TGTGCCAGCCGTCCGACAGGGATTCTACAGCCCCAGCATTTT. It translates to CASRPTGILQPQHF.

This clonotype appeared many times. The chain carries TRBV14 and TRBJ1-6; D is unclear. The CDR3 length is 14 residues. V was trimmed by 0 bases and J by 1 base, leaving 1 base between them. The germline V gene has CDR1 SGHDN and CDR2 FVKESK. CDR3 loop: CASSQESYNSPLHF. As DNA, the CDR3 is TGTGCCAGCAGCCAAGAGTCCTATAATTCACCCCTCCACTTT.

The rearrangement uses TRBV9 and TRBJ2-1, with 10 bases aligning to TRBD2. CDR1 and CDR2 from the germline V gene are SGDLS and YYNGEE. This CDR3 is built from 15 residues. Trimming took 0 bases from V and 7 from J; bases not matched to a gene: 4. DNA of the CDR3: TGTGCCAGCAGCGTAGCTAGCGGGAGTTGGAATGAGCAGTTCTTC. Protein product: CASSVASGSWNEQFF.

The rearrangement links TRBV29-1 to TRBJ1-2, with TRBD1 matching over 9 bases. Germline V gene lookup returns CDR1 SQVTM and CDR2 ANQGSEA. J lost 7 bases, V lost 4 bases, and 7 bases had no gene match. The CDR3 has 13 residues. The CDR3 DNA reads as TGCAGCGTTGTACCGGGACAGGGTACTGGCTACACCTTC. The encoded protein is CSVVPGQGTGYTF.

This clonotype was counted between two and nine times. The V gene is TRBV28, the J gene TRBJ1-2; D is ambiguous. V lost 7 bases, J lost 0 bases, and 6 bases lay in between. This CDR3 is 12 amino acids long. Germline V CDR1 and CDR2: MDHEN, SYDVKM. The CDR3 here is CASTGTNYGYTF. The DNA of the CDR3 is TGTGCCAGCACCGGAACTAACTATGGCTACACCTTC.

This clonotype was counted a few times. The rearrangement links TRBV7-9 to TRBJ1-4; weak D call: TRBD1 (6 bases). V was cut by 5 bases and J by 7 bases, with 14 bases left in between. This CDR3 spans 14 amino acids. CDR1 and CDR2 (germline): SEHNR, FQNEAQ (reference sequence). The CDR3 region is CASSRKGESEKLFF. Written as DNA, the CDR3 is TGTGCCAGCAGCCGAAAGGGGGAGAGTGAAAAACTGTTTTTT.

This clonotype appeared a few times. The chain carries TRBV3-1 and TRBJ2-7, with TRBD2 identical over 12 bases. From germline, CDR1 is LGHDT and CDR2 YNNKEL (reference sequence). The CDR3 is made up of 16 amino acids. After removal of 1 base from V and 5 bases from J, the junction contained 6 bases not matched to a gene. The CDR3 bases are TGTGCCAGCAGCCAAGCCCTGGGACTAGCGGGCCACGAGCAGTACTTC. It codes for CASSQALGLAGHEQYF.

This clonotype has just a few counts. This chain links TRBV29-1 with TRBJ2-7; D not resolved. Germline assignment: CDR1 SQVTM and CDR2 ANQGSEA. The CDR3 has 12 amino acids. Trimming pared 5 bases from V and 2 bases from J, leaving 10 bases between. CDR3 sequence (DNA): TGCAGCGTTACTCTCCGGACCTACGAGCAGTACTTC. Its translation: CSVTLRTYEQYF.

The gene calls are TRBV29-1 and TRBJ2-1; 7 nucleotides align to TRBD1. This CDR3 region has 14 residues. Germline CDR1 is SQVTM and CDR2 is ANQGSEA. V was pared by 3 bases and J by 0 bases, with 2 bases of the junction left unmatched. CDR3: CSVDRQGSYNEQFF. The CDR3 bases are TGCAGCGTTGACAGACAGGGCTCCTACAATGAGCAGTTCTTC.

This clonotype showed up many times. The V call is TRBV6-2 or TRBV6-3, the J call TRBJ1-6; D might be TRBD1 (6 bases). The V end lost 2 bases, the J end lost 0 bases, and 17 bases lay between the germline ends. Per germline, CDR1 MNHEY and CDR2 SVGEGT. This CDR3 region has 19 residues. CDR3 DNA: TGTGCCAGCAGTTACCAAGTTGGACAGAGGAGCTCCTATAATTCACCCCTCCACTTT. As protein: CASSYQVGQRSSYNSPLHF.

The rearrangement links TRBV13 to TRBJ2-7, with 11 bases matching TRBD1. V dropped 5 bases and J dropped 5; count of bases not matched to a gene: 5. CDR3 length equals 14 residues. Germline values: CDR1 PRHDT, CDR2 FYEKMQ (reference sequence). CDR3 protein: CASSIWTGGDEQYF. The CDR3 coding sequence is TGTGCCAGCAGCATTTGGACAGGGGGCGACGAGCAGTACTTC.

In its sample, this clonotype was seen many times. CDR3 protein: CSASGNSYEQYF. Here the CDR3 DNA reads TGCAGTGCTAGCGGTAACTCCTACGAGCAGTACTTC. This sequence joins TRBV20-1 and TRBJ2-7; D is undetermined. The V gene lost 3 bases and the J gene lost 0 bases, with 6 bases spanning the gap. The CDR3 loop spans 12 amino acids. CDR1 DFQATT and CDR2 SNEGSKA come from the germline V gene (reference sequence).

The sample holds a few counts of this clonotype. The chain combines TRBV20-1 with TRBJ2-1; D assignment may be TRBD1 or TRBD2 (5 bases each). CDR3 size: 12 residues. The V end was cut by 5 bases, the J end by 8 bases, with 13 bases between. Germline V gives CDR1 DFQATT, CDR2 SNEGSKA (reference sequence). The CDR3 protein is CSAGGRWDEQFF. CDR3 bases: TGCAGTGCTGGGGGACGGTGGGATGAGCAGTTCTTC.

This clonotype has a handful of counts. DNA of the CDR3: TGTGCCAGCAGTTACTCGCAGGCAGACACTGAAGCTTTCTTT. This sequence encodes CASSYSQADTEAFF. The V gene is TRBV6-5, the J gene TRBJ1-1; D ambiguous. The V end lost 0 bases, the J end lost 3 bases, and 8 bases lay between the germline ends. The V gene's germline CDR1 is MNHEY and CDR2 SVGAGI. The CDR3 loop spans 14 amino acids.